The rows below give T cell receptor beta chains drawn from one sample of a study of post-analysis software for immune sequencing data. A single record per CDR3 protein comes from TCRdb applying MiXCR to the PCR reads. The sample consists of some 690,000 distinct CDR3 sequences, 25% to 30% of them appearing once. The specimen sequenced was blood. The source of these receptors is a girl aged 10 to 17 with multiple sclerosis. Each CDR3 is given with its conserved first and last residue. Fields, in order: V gene, D gene, clone size, J gene, CDR3 protein, CDR3 DNA. The D gene is left open where the match is weak. The listing skips clone size in some rows; elsewhere it reads once, few, many or a size class.

v_gene: TRBV20-1
d_gene: TRBD1
abundance: -
j_gene: TRBJ1-2
CDR3aa: CSARDSASYGYTF
CDR3nt: TGCAGTGCTCGGGACAGCGCTAGCTATGGCTACACCTTC

v_gene: TRBV20-1
d_gene: -
abundance: many
j_gene: TRBJ2-5
CDR3aa: CSIERGSETQYF
CDR3nt: TGCAGCATCGAGAGGGGGTCAGAGACCCAGTACTTC

v_gene: TRBV14
d_gene: -
abundance: few
j_gene: TRBJ2-1
CDR3aa: CASSQVNNEQFF
CDR3nt: TGTGCCAGCAGCCAAGTGAACAATGAGCAGTTCTTC

v_gene: TRBV20-1
d_gene: -
abundance: -
j_gene: TRBJ1-2
CDR3aa: CSASVEGSNYGYTF
CDR3nt: TGCAGTGCTAGTGTTGAGGGATCGAACTATGGCTACACCTTC

v_gene: TRBV9
d_gene: TRBD2
abundance: -
j_gene: TRBJ2-1
CDR3aa: CASSVVPASSGGAYEQFF
CDR3nt: TGTGCCAGCAGCGTAGTCCCAGCCAGTAGCGGGGGGGCATATGAGCAGTTCTTC

v_gene: TRBV5-1
d_gene: -
abundance: -
j_gene: TRBJ1-5
CDR3aa: CASSEQGGGNQPQHF
CDR3nt: TGCGCCAGCAGCGAACAGGGTGGTGGCAATCAGCCCCAGCATTTT

v_gene: TRBV20-1
d_gene: -
abundance: few
j_gene: TRBJ1-2
CDR3aa: CSATTADYGYTF
CDR3nt: TGCAGTGCTACGACAGCGGACTATGGCTACACCTTC

v_gene: TRBV20-1
d_gene: -
abundance: -
j_gene: TRBJ2-1
CDR3aa: CSAQRTQTLAEQFF
CDR3nt: TGCAGTGCTCAACGGACCCAAACTTTGGCTGAGCAGTTCTTC

v_gene: TRBV5-1
d_gene: TRBD2
abundance: once
j_gene: TRBJ2-7
CDR3aa: CASSYLAGGSPVSYEQYF
CDR3nt: TGCGCCAGCAGCTATCTAGCGGGAGGGTCGCCGGTCTCCTACGAGCAGTACTTC

v_gene: TRBV20-1
d_gene: TRBD1
abundance: many
j_gene: TRBJ2-4
CDR3aa: CSARPGGKNIQYF
CDR3nt: TGCAGTGCTAGGCCAGGGGGCAAAAACATTCAGTACTTC

v_gene: TRBV6-2/TRBV6-3
d_gene: -
abundance: few
j_gene: TRBJ2-7
CDR3aa: CASRPGDSYPYEQYF
CDR3nt: TGTGCCAGCAGGCCGGGGGACTCGTACCCCTACGAGCAGTACTTC

v_gene: TRBV5-5
d_gene: -
abundance: few
j_gene: TRBJ1-5
CDR3aa: CASSLNRQQPQHF
CDR3nt: TGTGCCAGCAGCTTGAACAGGCAACAGCCCCAGCATTTT

v_gene: TRBV10-3
d_gene: -
abundance: -
j_gene: TRBJ1-6
CDR3aa: CAIRDQLSPLHF
CDR3nt: TGTGCCATCAGAGACCAGTTATCACCCCTCCACTTT

v_gene: TRBV9
d_gene: TRBD2
abundance: -
j_gene: TRBJ2-7
CDR3aa: CASSVGLAGNYEQYF
CDR3nt: TGTGCCAGCAGCGTAGGACTAGCGGGAAACTACGAGCAGTACTTC

v_gene: TRBV6-5
d_gene: -
abundance: many
j_gene: TRBJ1-2
CDR3aa: CASSYSSIWAATNYGYTF
CDR3nt: TGTGCCAGCAGTTACTCGAGTATCTGGGCAGCCACTAACTATGGCTACACCTTC